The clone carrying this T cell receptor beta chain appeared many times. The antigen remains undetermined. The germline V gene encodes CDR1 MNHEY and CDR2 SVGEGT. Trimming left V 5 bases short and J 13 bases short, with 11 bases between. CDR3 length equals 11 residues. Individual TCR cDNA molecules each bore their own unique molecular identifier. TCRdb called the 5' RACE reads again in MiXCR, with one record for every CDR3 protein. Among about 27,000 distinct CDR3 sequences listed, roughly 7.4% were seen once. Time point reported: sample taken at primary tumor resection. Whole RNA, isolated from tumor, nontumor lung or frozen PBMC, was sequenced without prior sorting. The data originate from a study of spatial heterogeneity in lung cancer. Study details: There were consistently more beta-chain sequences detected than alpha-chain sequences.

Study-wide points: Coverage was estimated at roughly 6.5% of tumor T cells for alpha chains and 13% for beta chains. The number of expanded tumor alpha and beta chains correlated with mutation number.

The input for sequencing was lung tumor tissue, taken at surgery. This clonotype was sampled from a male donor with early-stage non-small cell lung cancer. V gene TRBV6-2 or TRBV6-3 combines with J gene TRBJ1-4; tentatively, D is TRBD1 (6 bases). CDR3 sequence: CASSQGRRLFF. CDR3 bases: TGTGCCAGCAGTCAGGGGAGGAGACTGTTTTTT.